Listed below are T cell receptor beta chains from one sample, sequenced in a study of shared clonotypes between healthy human individuals. Generated by immunoSEQ multiplex PCR, the TCRdb table keeps only in-frame clones and is missing some. The sample holds 2,500,000 or so clones, 93% seen once. Sequenced input: naive CD4+ T cells from PBMCs. Receptor source: a man aged 18 to 30 in good health. Some clones in this sample may be carry-over from other donors' samples. Each CDR3 is given with its conserved first and last residue. Size values are once, few and many counts, or a class for expanded clones, and some rows have none.

>.|TRBV21-1
CASTAQGGDNEQYF
>.|TRBV9
CASSEGQGFIGELFF
>.|TRBV15
CATSWGGSSYEQYF
>.|TRBV18
CASSEKQLMGYNEQFF
>.|TRBV7-9
CASSLRVAGGSYNEQFF
>.|TRBV6-6
CASSPVVSSYNEQFF
>few|TRBV5-1
CASSFTSGTYNEQFF
>.|TRBV7-2
CASSLDASGRAGKTQYF
>.|TRBV28
CASRSSGEQYF
>.|TRBV5-6
CASSVWVSDLYETF
>.|TRBV5-4
CASSLRRSSGANVLTF
>.|TRBV27
CASSRDYGNTGELFF
>.|TRBV5-1
CASSLGGLTGIEKNIQYF
>.|TRBV5-6
CASSLGGLVRADTQYF
>.|TRBV5-5
CASSLGLNYGYTF
>.|TRBV7-8
CASSLDGGRAEQNTGELFF
>.|TRBV6-5
CASSPTGLETQYF
>.|TRBV6-1
CASSERPPDSHADTQYF
>.|TRBV6-6
CASSYLVQGRNGYTF
>.|TRBV5-1
CASSFGGTSGYNEQFF
>.|TRBV28
CASSTTGTPLSYTF
>.|TRBV6-5
CASSDSLSEQYF
>.|TRBV6-1
CASSEAGGPGEQFF
>.|TRBV28
CASKPPIANTGELFF
>once|TRBV10-2
CAISEDRRADTQYF
>.|TRBV6-1
CASTPGGLPKAFF
>once|TRBV29-1
CSVAGGQINYGYTF
>.|TRBV6-1
CASSGRAEAFF
>once|TRBV5-1
CASSLGSGNSYNEQFF
>once|TRBV6-5
CASSPQTYSNQPQHF
>.|TRBV2
CARQGGTRGTGELFF
>.|TRBV28
CASSLLTSGSIYEQFF
>.|TRBV28
CASSRDRVVGETQYF
>once|TRBV9
CASSVRTENQETQYF
>.|TRBV16
CASSQRTGAGANVLTF
>.|TRBV19
CASSTPTVLRELFF
>.|TRBV19
CASRWSGSGERGYTF
>.|TRBV6-1
CASSESGTGNSPLHF
>.|TRBV15
CATSRPGTVNTEAFF
>.|TRBV7-2
CASSLEHSRTEAFF
>.|TRBV11-2
CASSQTQGDTIYF
>.|TRBV7-3
CASSLSPAGGSLVQYF
>.|TRBV19
CASIGIGRQNTGELFF
>few|TRBV19
CASCTQGNTEAFF
>.|TRBV28
CASSPQGASNQPQHF
>.|TRBV6-1
CASSEITASGIQYF
>.|TRBV6-6
CASSYEVITDTQYF
>once|TRBV18
CASSPGPLVNTEAFF
>.|TRBV7-3
CASSLSGRLTGELFF
>.|TRBV5-1
CASSLSDIARGNTIYF
>.|TRBV12-5
CASGLAGGGDTQYF
>.|TRBV30
CARGEGSSSGNNEQFF
>.|TRBV7-2
CASSYPDQRIKRHEQYF
>.|TRBV21-1
CASSSSGTLSRSSYEQYF
>few|TRBV6-1
CASSETGLNTEAFF
>.|TRBV18
CASSPRADQETQYF
>.|TRBV18
CASSSGTTYNEQFF
>once|TRBV7-9
CASSPGGKETQYF